These 15 T cell receptor beta chains came from one sample sequenced in a study of response to subunit inactivated influenza vaccine. Each CDR3 protein gets one entry after TCRdb re-called the RT-PCR reads with MiXCR. This table has about 520,000 distinct CDR3 sequences, around 7.7% appearing once. Sequenced material: PBMCs from blood, taken less than 30 months after vaccination. Every receptor here comes from a man between 50 and 75 years old who received an inactivated influenza vaccine.

In nucleotides, the CDR3 is TGTGCCAGCAGCTTAGCGACAGGGAGGGACACTGAAGCTTTCTTT. Its translation is CASSLATGRDTEAFF. The chain links TRBV7-9 to TRBJ1-1; 7 bases agree with TRBD1. V dropped 0 bases and J dropped 3; count of bases not matched to a gene: 4. Germline lookup yields CDR1 SEHNR and CDR2 FQNEAQ (reference sequence). This CDR3 contains 15 residues.

This sequence joins TRBV7-2 and TRBJ2-2, with a weak D call TRBD1 (6 bases). The CDR3 contains 15 residues. V was shortened by 5 bases and J by 4 bases, with 14 bases between the two germline ends. The germline CDR1 and CDR2 sequences are SGHTA and FQGNSA. CDR3 residues: CASSLTGMRTGELFF. CDR3 in DNA: TGTGCCAGCAGCCTCACAGGGATGCGCACCGGGGAGCTGTTTTTT.

This clonotype was seen many times. The rearrangement uses TRBV7-7 and TRBJ2-1, with D perhaps TRBD1 or TRBD2 (5 bases each). This CDR3 has 15 amino acids. The V end was cut by 5 bases, the J end by 7 bases, with 18 bases between. Per the germline V gene, CDR1 is SSHAT and CDR2 is FNYEAQ (reference sequence). CDR3 coding DNA: TGTGCCAGCAGCCCCGACGGGGACCCTGCGAATGAGCAGTTCTTC. This codes for CASSPDGDPANEQFF.

This clonotype came up a few times. The chain is built from TRBV9 and TRBJ2-2; 10 positions match TRBD2. Germline lookup yields CDR1 SGDLS and CDR2 YYNGEE. Trimming cost V 3 bases and J 5 bases; bases outside gene matches: 13. The CDR3 consists of 18 residues. Here the CDR3 DNA reads TGTGCCAGCAGCGGCATCCTCTCTAGCGGGAGTAGTACCGGGGAGCTGTTTTTT. This sequence encodes CASSGILSSGSSTGELFF.

Here the CDR3 DNA reads TGTGCCAGCAGCAAAAAGGGACAGTCGCCACCCCATACGTACGAGCAGTACTTC. Protein sequence: CASSKKGQSPPHTYEQYF. The chain couples TRBV21-1 to TRBJ2-7; the tabulated D call, TRBD1, remains unverified against the DNA. TRBV21-1 has pseudogene status. The CDR3 extends over 18 amino acids.

The chain combines TRBV3-1 with TRBJ1-1, with unresolved D. Germline loops: CDR1 LGHDT, CDR2 YNNKEL (reference sequence). The CDR3 runs to 14 residues. The V gene lost 2 bases and the J gene lost 10 bases, with 17 bases spanning the gap. The CDR3 bases are TGTGCCAGCAGCCAATATATGGGGTCGGAGTCAGCTTTCTTT. Translation gives CASSQYMGSESAFF.

The rearrangement uses TRBV20-1 and TRBJ2-5, with TRBD2 identical over 13 bases. The germline gives CDR1 DFQATT, CDR2 SNEGSKA (reference sequence). This CDR3 is 15 amino acids long. The junction had 7 bases not matched to a gene; V was cut back by 5 bases and J by 4 bases. Here the CDR3 reads CSAAQLAGGPETQYF. CDR3 nucleotide sequence: TGCAGTGCTGCCCAACTAGCGGGAGGGCCAGAGACCCAGTACTTC.

This clonotype was seen a few times. V gene TRBV5-1 combines with J gene TRBJ1-3, with D perhaps matching TRBD1 (5 bases). Germline CDR1 reads SGHRS; CDR2 reads YFSETQ. The germline V and J ends were trimmed by 0 bases and 0 bases, with 13 bases remaining between them. The CDR3 loop spans 17 amino acids. The DNA for the CDR3 is TGCGCCAGCAGCTTGGCTCAGGGTAAAAGCTCTGGAAACACCATATATTTT. Its translation: CASSLAQGKSSGNTIYF.

This clonotype was observed a few times. V is TRBV4-2 and J is TRBJ2-2, with 8 bases matching TRBD2. Germline loops: CDR1 LGHNA, CDR2 YNFKEQ. Germline trimming cut 3 bases from V and 7 bases from J; bases unmatched to any gene: 16. The CDR3 is 18 residues long. The CDR3 region is CASSQETGTSYVGGELFF. The CDR3 bases are TGTGCCAGCAGCCAGGAAACCGGGACTAGTTATGTTGGCGGGGAGCTGTTTTTT.

This clonotype has at least ten counts. The chain has TRBV12-3 or TRBV12-4 and TRBJ2-2; TRBD2 matches at 9 bases. V lost 0 bases to trimming and J lost 6 bases; unmatched junction nucleotides: 2. The CDR3 runs 15 residues. The CDR3 here is CASSLASGSSGELFF. In DNA, the CDR3 is TGTGCCAGCAGTTTAGCTAGCGGGAGTTCCGGGGAGCTGTTTTTT.

As to this clonotype: The limits of the CDR3 on the DNA are not certain, so only TCRdb's listed CDR3 is given. V is TRBV12-3 or TRBV12-4 and J is TRBJ1-2; the DNA was not compared with TRBD1, the D call given in the table. The CDR3 totals 13 residues, both ends included. The CDR3 sequence: CASSFGQGNGSTF.

This clonotype came up many times. The V gene is TRBV12-3 or TRBV12-4, the J gene TRBJ2-7; D might be TRBD1 (5 bases). V gave up 1 base and J gave up 4 bases, with 8 bases separating them. This CDR3 spans 13 amino acids. CDR3 in amino acids: CASSLEAGYEQYF. The CDR3 region has the DNA TGTGCCAGCAGTTTAGAGGCAGGGTACGAGCAGTACTTC.

In its sample, this clonotype was seen many times. This chain connects TRBV12-3 or TRBV12-4 to TRBJ1-2; D might be TRBD1 (5 bases). The CDR3 totals 16 residues. Deletions cut 5 bases from V and 0 bases from J, with 16 bases between. The CDR3 coding sequence is TGTGCCAGCAGTAGCCAGAAATACAGGTCTAACTATGGCTACACCTTC. Its translation is CASSSQKYRSNYGYTF.

The rearrangement links TRBV7-9 to TRBJ2-2; D might be TRBD2 (6 bases). In germline, CDR1 is SEHNR, CDR2 FQNEAQ (reference sequence). V lost 11 bases, J lost 0 bases, and 13 bases lay in between. This CDR3 comprises 14 residues. Written as DNA, the CDR3 is TGTGCCGCTGGGACTTCCACGAACACCGGGGAGCTGTTTTTT. Amino acid sequence: CAAGTSTNTGELFF.

Many counts were recorded for this clonotype. This chain joins TRBV29-1 and TRBJ2-5; 8 bases are a match to TRBD2. CDR1 SQVTM and CDR2 ANQGSEA come from the germline V gene. V gave up 7 bases and J gave up 3 bases; unmatched junction bases: 4. The CDR3 has 12 residues. The CDR3 coding sequence is TGCAGCGGCGGGGGGAGCGAAGAGACCCAGTACTTC. Translated: CSGGGSEETQYF.